The 12 T cell receptor beta chains listed next were all sequenced from one sample in a study of neoadjuvant anti-PD-1 for oral cavity cancer. Time point: after neoadjuvant nivolumab, at surgical resection. TCRdb's table, derived via immunoSEQ multiplex PCR, lists solely in-frame clones and lacks some. In the table there are approximately 68,000 clones, roughly nine tenths of which are singletons. Sequencing was performed on PBMCs, taken after nivolumab (anti-PD-1) treatment. The origin of the receptors is a person aged 35-79 years with oral cavity squamous cell carcinoma.

This sequence joins TRBV7-8 and TRBJ1-4, with TRBD1 matching 9 bases. The CDR3 covers 16 residues. Germline loops: CDR1 SGHVS, CDR2 FQNEAQ. V gave up 2 bases and J gave up 6 bases; unmatched junction bases: 7. The CDR3 loop reads CASSLLNRGLDEKLFF. The CDR3 DNA is TGTGCCAGCAGCTTATTAAACAGGGGGCTGGATGAAAAACTGTTTTTT.

Notes on this clone: The sample contains more than one DNA sequence encoding this CDR3. The V call is TRBV14, the J call TRBJ1-6, with TRBD1 identical over 7 bases. CDR1 and CDR2 (germline): SGHDN, FVKESK. The V and J ends lost 0 bases and 7 bases, in that order; junction bases with no gene match: 0. The CDR3 consists of 14 residues. The CDR3 region has the DNA TGTGCCAGCAGCCAAGACAGGGGGAATTCACCCCTCCACTTT. Its protein is CASSQDRGNSPLHF.

As concerns this clone: Compared with germline, one end of the junction differs, possibly owing to a read error. The chain recombines TRBV5-5 with TRBJ2-1; TRBD2 aligns across 15 bases. The germline gives CDR1 SGHKS, CDR2 YYEKEE (reference sequence). The CDR3 spans 19 residues. The CDR3 is CASTLGLAGGKRSYNEQFF. The CDR3 coding sequence is TGTGCCAGCACCTTGGGACTAGCGGGGGGAAAACGCTCCTACAATGAGCAGTTCTTC. The whole variable domain, filled in from reference TRBV5-5 and TRBJ2-1, reads DAGVTQSPTHLIKTRGQQVTLRCSPISGHKSVSWYQQVLGQGPQFIFQYYEKEERGRGNFPDRFSARQFPNYSSELNVNALLLGDSALYLCASTLGLAGGKRSYNEQFFGPGTRLTVL.

The V call is TRBV4-1, the J call TRBJ1-1; TRBD1 matches at 8 bases. The CDR3 is made up of 14 amino acids. V lost 4 bases to trimming and J lost 1 base; unmatched junction nucleotides: 2. Germline CDR1 reads MGHRA; CDR2 reads YSYEKL. This CDR3 reads CASSPDRANTEAFF. The CDR3 DNA reads TGCGCCAGCAGCCCGGACAGGGCGAACACTGAAGCTTTCTTT.

This clone was picked up a small number of times. This rearrangement joins TRBV9 to TRBJ1-6; perhaps TRBD1 as D (5 bases). CDR3 length: 16 amino acids. V was clipped by 5 bases and J by 4 bases, with 16 bases between them. CDR1 SGDLS and CDR2 YYNGEE come from the germline V gene. The CDR3 here is CASSSGPNVYNSPLHF. CDR3 bases: TGTGCCAGCAGTTCGGGGCCCAACGTTTATAATTCACCCCTCCACTTT.

V and J are TRBV10-3 and TRBJ2-7; the match to TRBD1 covers 7 bases. The CDR3 is 14 residues long. The germline CDR1 and CDR2 sequences are ENHRY and SYGVKD. Unmatched junction bases numbered 8, after V lost 7 bases and J lost 2 bases. The CDR3 nucleotides read TGTGCCATCAATACGAGGGACAGTACCTACGAGCAGTACTTC. Encoded protein: CAINTRDSTYEQYF.

The J gene is TRBJ1-6, the V gene TRBV30, with a possible D match to TRBD1 (5 bases). V dropped 4 bases and J dropped 8 bases, with 12 bases sitting between them. Germline V gene sequence: CDR1 GTSNPN, CDR2 SVGIG (reference sequence). CDR3 length: 13 amino acids. In DNA form, the CDR3 reads TGTGCCTGGAAAGGCAGGGTTTATTCACCCCTCCACTTT. Protein sequence: CAWKGRVYSPLHF.

The chain employs TRBV10-3 and TRBJ1-3; D is possibly TRBD1 (5 bases). The CDR3 is 13 amino acids. Trimming took off 4 bases at V and 4 bases at J, with 8 bases between the two ends. Germline CDR1 ENHRY, CDR2 SYGVKD. CDR3 nucleotides: TGTGCCATCAGTGGGACACTCGGAAACACCATATATTTT. Its translation is CAISGTLGNTIYF.

A single count supports this clone. The chain has TRBV28 and TRBJ1-5; the match to TRBD1 covers 9 bases. CDR1 is MDHEN, CDR2 SYDVKM, per germline. V shed 7 bases and J 3 bases; nucleotides not matched to a gene: 13. The CDR3 sequence is 17 residues long. The chain's CDR3 is CASNNLRTGDINQPQHF. The CDR3 nucleotides are TGTGCCAGCAACAACTTAAGGACAGGGGATATCAATCAGCCCCAGCATTTT.

In this sample, this clone turned up once. The V and J genes are TRBV11-3 and TRBJ2-1; 7 bases are a match to TRBD2. This CDR3 contains 15 residues. The germline gives CDR1 SGHNT, CDR2 YENEEA. J lost 6 bases, V lost 8 bases, and 13 bases had no gene match. The CDR3 coding sequence is TGTGCCAGCGCGCTCGGACCCTGGGGGGGCAATGAGCAGTTCTTC. This sequence encodes CASALGPWGGNEQFF.

This rearrangement joins TRBV2 to TRBJ1-4; D is unresolved. V was pared by 0 bases and J by 4 bases, with 0 bases between. CDR3 size: 12 residues. Germline V gene lookup returns CDR1 SNHLY and CDR2 FYNNEI. The CDR3, as DNA: TGTGCCAGCAGTGAAGCTAATGAAAAACTGTTTTTT. Translation: CASSEANEKLFF. The variable domain in full, with the rest retrieved from reference TRBV2 and TRBJ1-4, is EPEVTQTPSHQVTQMGQEVILRCVPISNHLYFYWYRQILGQKVEFLVSFYNNEISEKSEIFDDQFSVERPDGSNFTLKIRSTKLEDSAMYFCASSEANEKLFFGSGTQLSVL.

This chain joins TRBV10-3 and TRBJ2-1, with D hard to call. Trimming took 0 bases from V and 5 from J, leaving 14 bases between them. CDR1 and CDR2 (germline): ENHRY, SYGVKD. The CDR3 loop spans 16 amino acids. This CDR3 reads CAISESRPWMDNEQFF. The CDR3 region has the DNA TGTGCCATCAGTGAGTCCCGTCCATGGATGGACAATGAGCAGTTCTTC.